This T cell receptor beta chain emerged from a study of control samples from healthy donors and cancer patients. Trimming took 5 bases from V and 9 from J, leaving 17 bases between them. From germline, CDR1 is MNHEY and CDR2 SMNVEV (reference sequence). The CDR3 is 14 residues long. The method was immunoSEQ multiplex PCR; TCRdb's version includes in-frame clones alone and lacks a portion of them. In the table there are about 190,000 clones, approximately 95% of which are singletons. This chain connects TRBV27 to TRBJ1-3; D might be TRBD1 (5 bases). Specimen: blood. The clonotype originates from a man younger than 30 in good health. The chain's CDR3 is CASSVSGAYGTIYF. DNA for the CDR3: TGTGCCAGCAGTGTCTCCGGGGCCTACGGCACCATATATTTT.